The 5 T cell receptor beta chains below come from one sample, sequenced in a study of CD8 T cells in ankylosing spondylitis. TCRdb called the 5' RACE reads again in MiXCR, with one record for every CDR3 protein. The sample includes around 890,000 distinct CDR3 sequences, approximately 12% of them seen just once. These receptors' antigens are unknown. Study-level points and caveats: What seemed typical of ankylosing spondylitis blood was a TCR beta motif built from about eight highly homologous variants.

The specimen sequenced was blood, either unsorted or a sorted T cell fraction (not recorded which). Source of these receptors: a male donor with ankylosing spondylitis.

This rearrangement joins TRBV6-6 to TRBJ2-1; the D gene is possibly TRBD2 (5 bases). This CDR3 contains 13 residues. Per the germline V gene, CDR1 is MNHNY and CDR2 is SVGAGI (reference sequence). V lost 6 bases to trimming and J lost 11 bases, with 17 bases between them. The CDR3 region is CASSIEGSPKQFF. The CDR3 DNA follows: TGTGCCAGCAGCATAGAGGGAAGCCCCAAGCAGTTCTTC.

This clonotype was seen many times. The gene calls are TRBV4-3 and TRBJ2-2; possibly TRBD1 for D (6 bases). This CDR3 contains 15 residues. V lost 6 bases to trimming and J lost 4 bases, with 15 bases between them. CDR1 and CDR2 from the germline V gene are LGHNA and YSLEER. The CDR3 DNA sequence: TGCGCCAGCAGAACTACAGGGACGACCACCGGGGAGCTGTTTTTT. Its translation is CASRTTGTTTGELFF.

V is TRBV6-1 and J is TRBJ2-1, with unresolved D. Germline lookup yields CDR1 MNHNS and CDR2 SASEGT. This CDR3 contains 15 residues. V was pared by 6 bases and J by 4 bases, with 16 bases between. This chain's CDR3 is CASSPSPAKYNEQFF. CDR3 bases: TGTGCCAGCAGCCCCAGCCCAGCCAAGTACAATGAGCAGTTCTTC.

This clonotype came up a few times. The V gene is TRBV20-1, the J gene TRBJ1-2, with D perhaps matching TRBD1 (5 bases). CDR1 and CDR2 (germline): DFQATT, SNEGSKA (reference sequence). Trimming removed 4 bases from V and 2 bases from J, with 11 bases in between. The CDR3 contains 13 residues. CDR3 sequence reads: CSATVGGNYGYTF. CDR3 in DNA: TGCAGTGCTACCGTCGGGGGAAACTATGGCTACACCTTC.

V usage is TRBV14 and J usage is TRBJ2-4; D is undetermined. The CDR3 spans 16 residues. CDR1 is SGHDN and CDR2 is FVKESK in the germline V gene. Trimming took off 1 base at V and 9 bases at J, with 19 bases between the two ends. The CDR3 loop reads CASSQGSATQSGIQYF. The CDR3 DNA is TGTGCCAGCAGCCAAGGAAGTGCAACACAGTCGGGCATTCAGTACTTC.